Shown below are 26 T cell receptor beta chains from a single sample sequenced in a study of blood T cell repertoires in COVID-19. Assay: immunoSEQ multiplex PCR; the TCRdb copy retains only in-frame clones and omits some. This sample has 200,000 to 250,000 clones; 70% to 90% occur once, and the top ten carry around 6.5%. What was sequenced was peripheral blood. These receptors came from a man between 60 and 70 years old with acute or convalescent COVID-19.

J is TRBJ2-1 and V is TRBV11-3; D not resolved. The CDR3 is 13 residues long. V dropped 1 base and J dropped 5 bases, with 6 bases sitting between them. Germline assignment: CDR1 SGHNT and CDR2 YENEEA. The CDR3 loop reads CASSLGSHNEQFF. The CDR3 DNA reads TGTGCCAGCAGCTTAGGTAGCCACAATGAGCAGTTCTTC.

The rearrangement links TRBV5-1 to TRBJ2-7; 9 nucleotides line up with TRBD1. From germline, CDR1 is SGHRS and CDR2 YFSETQ. The ends lost 5 bases at V and 7 bases at J; junction bases unmatched: 10. CDR3 length: 14 residues. CDR3 sequence reads: CASRTGTGSKEQYF. In DNA, the CDR3 is TGCGCCAGCAGGACCGGGACAGGGTCAAAGGAGCAGTACTTC.

The chain links TRBV6-5 to TRBJ1-3; D ambiguous. This CDR3 region has 15 residues. Trimming took off 0 bases at V and 0 bases at J, with 6 bases between the two ends. The V gene's germline CDR1 is MNHEY and CDR2 SVGAGI. The CDR3 nucleotides read TGTGCCAGCAGTTACTCGCGCGGCTCTGGAAACACCATATATTTT. It specifies CASSYSRGSGNTIYF.

The CDR3 here is CASSLGQAKHYEQYF. The CDR3 DNA reads TGTGCCAGCAGCTTAGGGCAGGCTAAGCACTACGAGCAGTACTTC. The chain links TRBV7-2 to TRBJ2-7; D unclear. There are 15 residues in the CDR3. The V gene lost 1 base and the J gene lost 3 bases, with 13 bases spanning the gap. Per germline, CDR1 SGHTA and CDR2 FQGNSA.

This clone was seen just once. This chain's CDR3 is CASSLDSRGTQHF. The CDR3 coding sequence is TGTGCCAGCAGCTTGGATTCACGGGGAACCCAGCATTTT. The rearrangement uses TRBV5-4 and TRBJ1-5; D not resolved. The ends were cut back, 0 bases at V and 11 bases at J, with 12 bases in the middle. Per germline, CDR1 SGHNT and CDR2 YYREEE (reference sequence). The CDR3 covers 13 residues.

The V and J genes are TRBV11-2 and TRBJ2-5; TRBD1 might be the D (6 bases). The CDR3 length is 13 residues. The V gene lost 5 bases and the J gene lost 1 base, with 8 bases spanning the gap. Germline V lookup: CDR1 SGHAT, CDR2 FQNNGV. CDR3 DNA: TGTGCCAGCAGCCCGGACAGCCAAGAGACCCAGTACTTC. This encodes CASSPDSQETQYF. Combining the CDR3 with reference TRBV11-2 and TRBJ2-5 gives the whole variable domain EAGVAQSPRYKIIEKRQSVAFWCNPISGHATLYWYQQILGQGPKLLIQFQNNGVVDDSQLPKDRFSAERLKGVDSTLKIQPAKLEDSAVYLCASSPDSQETQYFGPGTRLLVL.

The V gene is TRBV11-3, the J gene TRBJ2-7; TRBD2 is a possible D gene (6 bases). V lost 5 bases to trimming and J lost 6 bases, with 17 bases between them. The CDR3 has 14 residues. The V gene's germline CDR1 is SGHNT and CDR2 YENEEA. The CDR3 nucleotides are TGTGCCAGCAGCGTCACTACCGGGACTGGCGAGCAGTACTTC. This sequence encodes CASSVTTGTGEQYF.

The chain couples TRBV2 to TRBJ1-4, with 7 bases aligning to TRBD1. This CDR3 is built from 13 residues. Trimming took 5 bases from V and 6 from J; bases not matched to a gene: 3. From germline, CDR1 is SNHLY and CDR2 FYNNEI. This CDR3 is CASSRTGYEKLFF. The CDR3 bases are TGTGCCAGCAGTCGGACAGGATATGAAAAACTGTTTTTT.

The chain links TRBV30 to TRBJ1-1; 9 positions agree with TRBD1. Germline CDR1 and CDR2: GTSNPN and SVGIG (reference sequence). The CDR3 extends over 14 amino acids. V was pared by 4 bases and J by 0 bases, with 3 bases of the junction left unmatched. CDR3 nucleotides: TGTGCCTGGAACACAGGGGGCTTGAACACTGAAGCTTTCTTT. This sequence encodes CAWNTGGLNTEAFF.

The chain has TRBV3-1 (or the pseudogene TRBV3-2) and TRBJ2-7, with D possibly TRBD1 on 6 matching bases. Germline V CDR1 and CDR2: LGHDT, YNNKEL (reference sequence). The CDR3 sequence is 14 residues long. V lost 0 bases, J lost 5 bases, and 11 bases lay in between. The CDR3 nucleotides are TGTGCCAGCAGCCAAGACGGCCCAGGGGACGAGCAGTACTTC. Translated: CASSQDGPGDEQYF.

The chain is built from TRBV11-3 and TRBJ2-1; a weak D match, TRBD2 (6 bases). CDR3 length: 14 residues. V lost 3 bases and J 6 bases, leaving 12 bases between the germline ends. Germline V gene data show CDR1 as SGHNT and CDR2 as YENEEA. The CDR3, as DNA: TGTGCCAGCAGCTTTGGCGGGACCCTCAATGAGCAGTTCTTC. Its protein product is CASSFGGTLNEQFF.

V gene TRBV7-9 combines with J gene TRBJ1-6, with D uncertain. Between the trimmed V and J ends, which lost 2 bases and 4 bases, there was a span of 12 bases. The CDR3 runs 16 residues. From germline, CDR1 is SEHNR and CDR2 FQNEAQ (reference sequence). The CDR3 reads CASSLTSRQYNSPLHF. The DNA for the CDR3 is TGTGCCAGCAGCTTAACGTCCAGGCAGTATAATTCACCCCTCCACTTT.

The V gene is TRBV9, the J gene TRBJ2-1; 7 nucleotides match TRBD1. After removal of 0 bases from V and 1 base from J, the junction contained 1 base not matched to a gene. CDR3 length: 15 residues. From germline, CDR1 is SGDLS and CDR2 YYNGEE. The CDR3 sequence: CASSVEGASYNEQFF. The CDR3 nucleotides are TGTGCCAGCAGCGTAGAGGGGGCATCCTACAATGAGCAGTTCTTC.

This chain uses TRBV5-6 with TRBJ1-2; 7 nucleotides line up with TRBD1. The CDR3 runs to 15 residues. CDR1 is SGHDT, CDR2 YYEEEE, per germline. J gave up 2 bases and V 4 bases, and 8 bases lay outside the gene matches. The CDR3, as DNA: TGTGCCAGCAGCCCTGACAGGGAAGGGAACTATGGCTACACCTTC. It encodes CASSPDREGNYGYTF.

The V gene is TRBV10-3, the J gene TRBJ2-7; possible D gene TRBD2, 7 bases. The V gene's germline CDR1 is ENHRY and CDR2 SYGVKD. The V end was cut by 6 bases, the J end by 5 bases, with 17 bases between. The CDR3 totals 14 residues. DNA for the CDR3: TGTGCCATCAGGGGGGACAAGGGAGGGCACGAGCAGTACTTC. Encoded protein: CAIRGDKGGHEQYF.

This clone has a handful of counts. The V call is TRBV6-6, the J call TRBJ2-3, with 10 bases fitting TRBD2. This CDR3 is built from 18 residues. Trimming cost V 5 bases and J 5 bases; bases outside gene matches: 16. Germline CDR1 is MNHNY and CDR2 is SVGAGI (reference sequence). The DNA of the CDR3 is TGTGCCAGCAGTCGAGTTCCTCTAGCGGGAGTGGGTGTAGATACGCAGTATTTT. This codes for CASSRVPLAGVGVDTQYF.

The rearrangement uses TRBV12-3 or TRBV12-4 and TRBJ2-5, with D maybe TRBD2 (5 bases). With 8 bases removed from V and 5 bases from J, the gap between germline ends came to 12 bases. This CDR3 comprises 12 residues. CDR3 region: CASGGGWETQYF. CDR3 DNA: TGTGCCAGCGGAGGCGGGTGGGAGACCCAGTACTTC.

This chain links TRBV5-6 with TRBJ2-1, with D tentatively TRBD2 (7 bases). In germline, CDR1 is SGHDT, CDR2 YYEEEE. Trimming took 8 bases from V and 4 from J, leaving 19 bases between them. CDR3 size: 15 residues. Here the CDR3 DNA reads TGTGCCAGTCAGCAGGGGAGGGGTCCTTACAATGAGCAGTTCTTC. Its protein product is CASQQGRGPYNEQFF.

The chain links TRBV28 to TRBJ1-1, with D tentatively TRBD1 (5 bases). The CDR3 contains 15 residues. The V end was cut by 3 bases, the J end by 6 bases, with 17 bases between. Germline-derived CDR1 and CDR2 are MDHEN and SYDVKM. The CDR3: CASSFTLGPGAEAFF. In DNA form, the CDR3 reads TGTGCCAGCAGTTTTACGCTAGGGCCGGGGGCTGAAGCTTTCTTT.

The chain recombines TRBV30 with TRBJ1-2; TRBD1 might be the D (6 bases). The germline gives CDR1 GTSNPN, CDR2 SVGIG (reference sequence). The CDR3 runs 14 residues. V was trimmed by 7 bases and J by 5 bases, leaving 20 bases between them. The CDR3 DNA reads TGTGCCTTCGGGGGGCAGTTGATGGGGTATGGCTACACCTTC. Its translation is CAFGGQLMGYGYTF.

The V and J genes are TRBV7-2 and TRBJ2-5, with D perhaps TRBD1 (8 bases). Per the germline V gene, CDR1 is SGHTA and CDR2 is FQGNSA. This CDR3 spans 17 amino acids. Trimming removed 1 base at V and 2 bases at J, with 17 bases between. The CDR3 region is CASSLVWKQGGQETQYF. The CDR3 nucleotides read TGTGCCAGCAGCTTAGTGTGGAAACAGGGGGGGCAAGAGACCCAGTACTTC.

CDR3 sequence: CASRETGGDEKLFF. CDR3 DNA sequence: TGTGCCAGCAGGGAGACAGGGGGCGATGAAAAACTGTTTTTT. V gene TRBV25-1 combines with J gene TRBJ1-4; 10 positions match TRBD1. V lost 6 bases and J lost 6; bases outside the gene matches: 4. CDR3 length: 14 amino acids. Germline lookup yields CDR1 MGHDK and CDR2 SYGVNS.

This chain links TRBV28 with TRBJ1-1; 7 bases are shared with TRBD1. V was pared by 1 base and J by 12 bases, with 5 bases of the junction left unmatched. The CDR3 has 12 residues. Germline V lookup: CDR1 MDHEN, CDR2 SYDVKM. The CDR3 sequence is CASSLLTGRTFF. CDR3 DNA sequence: TGTGCCAGCAGTTTATTGACAGGGCGAACTTTCTTT. Complete variable domain (other parts from reference TRBV28 and TRBJ1-1): DVKVTQSSRYLVKRTGEKVFLECVQDMDHENMFWYRQDPGLGLRLIYFSYDVKMKEKGDIPEGYSVSREKKERFSLILESASTNQTSMYLCASSLLTGRTFFGQGTRLTVV.

The chain uses TRBV11-3 and TRBJ2-7; 8 bases match TRBD1. CDR1 is SGHNT, CDR2 YENEEA, per germline. The J segment lost 5 bases and the V segment lost 5 bases, leaving 8 bases of the junction unmatched. This CDR3 spans 14 amino acids. The CDR3 sequence: CASSPGQASDEQYF. DNA of the CDR3: TGTGCCAGCAGCCCGGGACAGGCAAGCGACGAGCAGTACTTC. The variable domain in full, with the rest retrieved from reference TRBV11-3 and TRBJ2-7, is EAGVVQSPRYKIIEKKQPVAFWCNPISGHNTLYWYLQNLGQGPELLIRYENEEAVDDSQLPKDRFSAERLKGVDSTLKIQPAELGDSAVYLCASSPGQASDEQYFGPGTRLTVT.

The J gene is TRBJ1-3, the V gene TRBV6-5; unclear D gene. The CDR3 consists of 15 residues. V lost 7 bases to trimming and J lost 0 bases, with 13 bases between them. Germline lookup yields CDR1 MNHEY and CDR2 SVGAGI. The CDR3 reads CASTSGFDSGNTIYF. The CDR3 nucleotides read TGTGCCAGCACCTCCGGGTTCGACTCTGGAAACACCATATATTTT.

V is TRBV9 and J is TRBJ2-1; TRBD2 aligns across 9 bases. Germline CDR1 is SGDLS and CDR2 is YYNGEE. There are 18 residues in the CDR3. Trimming removed 0 bases from V and 6 bases from J; junction bases left unmatched: 13. In nucleotides, the CDR3 is TGTGCCAGCAGCGTAGTAGGGTCCTCGGCGGGAGGGTTCAATGAGCAGTTCTTC. This encodes CASSVVGSSAGGFNEQFF.